These 16 T cell receptor beta chains came from one sample sequenced in a study of cytomegalovirus exposure and HLA in healthy donors. The PCR employed 60 Vbeta primers together with 13 Jbeta primers. Assay: immunoSEQ multiplex PCR; the TCRdb copy retains only in-frame clones and omits some. This table holds around 140,000 clones, about three quarters found once. Sequencing was carried out using PBMCs. The receptors originated from a woman younger than 35 in good health and CMV-seronegative.

The CDR3 coding sequence is TGCGCCAGCAGCACCGGGGAACTAGCGGGAGTTGGTGAGCAGTTCTTC. Translating gives CASSTGELAGVGEQFF. This chain connects TRBV5-1 to TRBJ2-1; 11 positions agree with TRBD2. CDR3 length: 16 residues. V shed 4 bases, J shed 9 bases, and the junction held 12 bases outside the gene matches. The germline V gene has CDR1 SGHRS and CDR2 YFSETQ.

The chain employs TRBV7-9 and TRBJ1-2; a possible D gene is TRBD1 (6 bases). The germline gives CDR1 SEHNR, CDR2 FQNEAQ (reference sequence). The CDR3 consists of 13 residues. Trimming stripped 3 bases from V and 2 bases from J, with 7 bases between. As DNA, the CDR3 is TGTGCCAGCAGCTTTCAGGGGAACTATGGCTACACCTTC. Translating it yields CASSFQGNYGYTF.

This clone was detected only a few times. This chain connects TRBV7-8 to TRBJ2-1; 9 bases agree with TRBD2. Per the germline V gene, CDR1 is SGHVS and CDR2 is FQNEAQ. The CDR3 totals 16 residues. Germline trimming cut 5 bases from V and 4 bases from J; bases unmatched to any gene: 9. CDR3 sequence (DNA): TGTGCCAGCAGCCCGCGGGAGGGGAAGGTGTACAATGAGCAGTTCTTC. It is translated as CASSPREGKVYNEQFF.

The chain has TRBV11-3 and TRBJ2-5, with 7 bases fitting TRBD1. The J segment lost 2 bases and the V segment lost 5 bases, leaving 5 bases of the junction unmatched. Per germline, CDR1 SGHNT and CDR2 YENEEA. This CDR3 has 14 residues. CDR3 DNA: TGTGCCAGCAGCCCAGGGGGTCAACAAGAGACCCAGTACTTC. It translates to CASSPGGQQETQYF.

This clone was detected only a few times. The V call is TRBV5-1, the J call TRBJ2-1; 13 bases are shared with TRBD2. This CDR3 region has 18 residues. Trimming took 1 base from V and 7 from J; bases not matched to a gene: 11. Germline values: CDR1 SGHRS, CDR2 YFSETQ. In DNA form, the CDR3 reads TGCGCCAGCAGCTTGACACTAGCGGGAGGGCAGGCCGGGAATGAGCAGTTCTTC. Amino acids: CASSLTLAGGQAGNEQFF. The variable domain in full, completed from reference TRBV5-1 and TRBJ2-1, reads KAGVTQTPRYLIKTRGQQVTLSCSPISGHRSVSWYQQTPGQGLQFLFEYFSETQRNKGNFPGRFSGRQFSNSRSEMNVSTLELGDSALYLCASSLTLAGGQAGNEQFFGPGTRLTVL.

This clone was seen a few times. The chain is built from TRBV6-1 and TRBJ1-1, with D possibly matching TRBD1 (6 bases). CDR3 length equals 14 residues. Germline assignment: CDR1 MNHNS and CDR2 SASEGT. V lost 6 bases and J lost 7, with 18 bases in between. The CDR3 spells CASSPHRVWDEAFF. The CDR3 coding sequence is TGTGCCAGCAGCCCACACAGGGTCTGGGATGAAGCTTTCTTT.

V is TRBV2 and J is TRBJ2-3; 9 positions agree with TRBD1. CDR1 SNHLY and CDR2 FYNNEI come from the germline V gene. The V segment lost 2 bases and the J segment 1 base; nucleotides outside the gene matches: 1. This CDR3 has 15 residues. The CDR3 bases are TGTGCCAGCAGTGAACGACAGGGGGGCACAGATACGCAGTATTTT. This codes for CASSERQGGTDTQYF.

The chain joins TRBV6-5 to TRBJ1-2; 9 bases fit TRBD1. Germline loops: CDR1 MNHEY, CDR2 SVGAGI. Unmatched junction bases numbered 1, after V lost 5 bases and J lost 6 bases. CDR3 length equals 12 residues. CDR3 sequence (DNA): TGTGCCAGCAGTACAGGGGGCAATGGCTACACCTTC. This sequence encodes CASSTGGNGYTF.

This chain links TRBV5-1 with TRBJ2-7; tentatively, D is TRBD1 (6 bases). Trimming shortened V by 1 base and J by 2 bases, and 16 bases separated the two germline ends. Germline assignment: CDR1 SGHRS and CDR2 YFSETQ. The CDR3 is 16 amino acids. For the CDR3, the DNA is TGCGCCAGCAGCTTGATGCAGGACAGACCTACCTACGAGCAGTACTTC. Translation: CASSLMQDRPTYEQYF.

The J gene is TRBJ2-5, the V gene TRBV14; 13 positions match TRBD2. Trimming cost V 5 bases and J 4 bases; bases outside gene matches: 10. This CDR3 region has 17 residues. Germline V CDR1 and CDR2: SGHDN, FVKESK. The CDR3 spells CASSTRKLAGGGETQYF. CDR3 in DNA: TGTGCCAGCAGCACGCGGAAACTAGCGGGAGGGGGAGAGACCCAGTACTTC.

The chain carries TRBV11-2 and TRBJ2-7, with TRBD2 identical over 8 bases. The CDR3 runs 17 residues. V trimming: 4 bases; J trimming: 1 base; junction bases outside the gene matches: 12. Per germline, CDR1 SGHAT and CDR2 FQNNGV. In DNA form, the CDR3 reads TGTGCCAGCAGCTCCCTACAGGGCGGGAGGCTGTCCTACGAGCAGTACTTC. Its translation: CASSSLQGGRLSYEQYF.

This chain links TRBV11-2 with TRBJ2-1; 10 nucleotides agree with TRBD1. The junction had 13 bases not matched to a gene; V was cut back by 1 base and J by 7 bases. The germline gives CDR1 SGHAT, CDR2 FQNNGV. The CDR3 sequence is 18 residues long. The DNA of the CDR3 is TGTGCCAGCAGCTTAGGGGACAGGGGCGAGGCGGGTAGGAATGAGCAGTTCTTC. Translated: CASSLGDRGEAGRNEQFF. The full variable domain, with the rest looked up from reference TRBV11-2 and TRBJ2-1, is EAGVAQSPRYKIIEKRQSVAFWCNPISGHATLYWYQQILGQGPKLLIQFQNNGVVDDSQLPKDRFSAERLKGVDSTLKIQPAKLEDSAVYLCASSLGDRGEAGRNEQFFGPGTRLTVL.

V is TRBV6-5 and J is TRBJ1-4; 9 positions match TRBD1. V dropped 6 bases and J dropped 2; count of bases not matched to a gene: 4. The CDR3 is 15 residues long. Germline V gene lookup returns CDR1 MNHEY and CDR2 SVGAGI. CDR3 DNA sequence: TGTGCCAGCAGGCCGACAGGGGGGACTAATGAAAAACTGTTTTTT. Encoded protein: CASRPTGGTNEKLFF.

V and J are TRBV29-1 and TRBJ1-1; 10 bases fit TRBD1. Germline values: CDR1 SQVTM, CDR2 ANQGSEA. V was clipped by 6 bases and J by 3 bases; unmatched bases: 4. The CDR3 sequence is 13 residues long. The CDR3 DNA sequence: TGCAGCGTCCGACAGGGGGCCGACACTGAAGCTTTCTTT. Protein: CSVRQGADTEAFF.

The chain carries TRBV6-5 and TRBJ1-1; D unclear. The length of the CDR3 is 13 residues. Germline CDR1 reads MNHEY; CDR2 reads SVGAGI. V was shortened by 6 bases and J by 4 bases, with 12 bases between the two germline ends. This chain's CDR3 is CASSSMRSTEAFF. The CDR3, as DNA: TGTGCCAGCAGCAGCATGAGGAGCACTGAAGCTTTCTTT.

This clone turned up a few times. At one end the junction does not follow the germline gene, possibly because of a read error. V gene TRBV19 combines with J gene TRBJ1-1; D possibly corresponds to TRBD1 (5 bases). This CDR3 contains 14 residues. In germline, CDR1 is LNHDA, CDR2 SQIVND (reference sequence). CDR3 protein: CASSTVTVNSEAFF. CDR3 bases: TGTGCCAGTAGTACCGTGACAGTTAACAGTGAAGCTTTCTTT. The entire variable domain, with the rest obtained from reference TRBV19 and TRBJ1-1, is as follows: DGGITQSPKYLFRKEGQNVTLSCEQNLNHDAMYWYRQDPGQGLRLIYYSQIVNDFQKGDIAEGYSVSREKKESFPLTVTSAQKNPTAFYLCASSTVTVNSEAFFGQGTRLTVV.